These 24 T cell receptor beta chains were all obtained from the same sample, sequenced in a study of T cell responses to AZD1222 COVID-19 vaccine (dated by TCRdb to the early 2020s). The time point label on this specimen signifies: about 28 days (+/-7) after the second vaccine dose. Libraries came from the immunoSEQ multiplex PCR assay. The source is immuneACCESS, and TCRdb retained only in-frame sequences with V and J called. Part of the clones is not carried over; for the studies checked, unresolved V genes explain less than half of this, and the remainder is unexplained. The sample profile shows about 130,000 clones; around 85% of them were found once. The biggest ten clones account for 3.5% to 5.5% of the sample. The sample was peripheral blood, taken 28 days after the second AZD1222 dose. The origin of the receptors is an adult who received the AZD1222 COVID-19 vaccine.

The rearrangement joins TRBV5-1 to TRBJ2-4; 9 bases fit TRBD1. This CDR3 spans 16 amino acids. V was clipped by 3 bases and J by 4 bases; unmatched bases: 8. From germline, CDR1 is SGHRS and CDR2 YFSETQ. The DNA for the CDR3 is TGCGCCAGCAGCTGGACTGACAGGGGGTCTAAAAACATTCAGTACTTC. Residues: CASSWTDRGSKNIQYF.

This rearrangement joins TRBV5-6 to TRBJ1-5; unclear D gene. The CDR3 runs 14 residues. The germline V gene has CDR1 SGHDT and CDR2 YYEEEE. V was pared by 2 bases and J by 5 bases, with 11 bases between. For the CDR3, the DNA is TGTGCCAGCAGCTTACTGGGAGAGTATCAGCCCCAGCATTTT. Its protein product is CASSLLGEYQPQHF.

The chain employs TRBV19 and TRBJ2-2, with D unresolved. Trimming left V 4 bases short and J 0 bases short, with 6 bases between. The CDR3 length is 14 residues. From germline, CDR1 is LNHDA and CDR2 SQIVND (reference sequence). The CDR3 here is CASSKNTNTGELFF. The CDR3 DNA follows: TGTGCCAGTAGTAAAAACACGAACACCGGGGAGCTGTTTTTT.

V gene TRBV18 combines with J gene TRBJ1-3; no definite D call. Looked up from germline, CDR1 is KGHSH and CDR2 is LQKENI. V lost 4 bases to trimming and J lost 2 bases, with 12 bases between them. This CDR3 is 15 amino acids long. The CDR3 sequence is CASSLEGNPGNTIYF. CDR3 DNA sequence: TGTGCCAGCTCACTGGAGGGAAATCCTGGAAACACCATATATTTT.

The chain's CDR3 is CASSQQTGGLGYTF. Here the CDR3 DNA reads TGTGCCAGCAGCCAGCAGACAGGGGGCTTGGGCTACACCTTC. This chain links TRBV14 with TRBJ1-2; 10 bases line up with TRBD1. Germline assignment: CDR1 SGHDN and CDR2 FVKESK. CDR3 length: 14 residues. With 3 bases clipped from V and 8 bases from J, the junction kept 6 bases outside the gene matches.

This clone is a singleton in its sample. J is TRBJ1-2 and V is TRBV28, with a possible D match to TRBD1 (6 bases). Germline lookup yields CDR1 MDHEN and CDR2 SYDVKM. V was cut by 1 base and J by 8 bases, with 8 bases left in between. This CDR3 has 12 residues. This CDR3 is CASSLSGVGYTF. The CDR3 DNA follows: TGTGCCAGCAGTTTATCAGGGGTCGGCTACACCTTC.

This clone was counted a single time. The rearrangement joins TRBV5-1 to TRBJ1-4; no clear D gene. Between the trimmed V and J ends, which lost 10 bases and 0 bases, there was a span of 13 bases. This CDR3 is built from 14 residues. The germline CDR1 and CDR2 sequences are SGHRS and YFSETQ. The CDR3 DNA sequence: TGCGCCCGAAGAGCCCGTTCAACTAATGAAAAACTGTTTTTT. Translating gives CARRARSTNEKLFF.

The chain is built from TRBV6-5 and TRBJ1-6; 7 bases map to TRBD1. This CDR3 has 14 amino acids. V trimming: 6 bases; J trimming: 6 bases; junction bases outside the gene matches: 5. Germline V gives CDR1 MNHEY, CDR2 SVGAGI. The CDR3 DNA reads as TGTGCCAGCAGCAGGACAGGTGTTAATTCACCCCTCCACTTT. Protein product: CASSRTGVNSPLHF.

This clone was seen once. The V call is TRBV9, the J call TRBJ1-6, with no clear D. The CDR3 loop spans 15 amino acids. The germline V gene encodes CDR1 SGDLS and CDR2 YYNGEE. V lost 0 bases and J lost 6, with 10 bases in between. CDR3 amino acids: CASSVVGGGNSPLHF. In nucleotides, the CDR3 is TGTGCCAGCAGCGTAGTTGGAGGAGGTAATTCACCCCTCCACTTT.

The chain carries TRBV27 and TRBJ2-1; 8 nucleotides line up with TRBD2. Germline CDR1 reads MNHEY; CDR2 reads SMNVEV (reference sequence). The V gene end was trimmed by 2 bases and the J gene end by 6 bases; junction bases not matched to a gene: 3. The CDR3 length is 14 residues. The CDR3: CASSLRGGRNEQFF. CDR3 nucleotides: TGTGCCAGCAGTTTACGGGGGGGTCGCAATGAGCAGTTCTTC.

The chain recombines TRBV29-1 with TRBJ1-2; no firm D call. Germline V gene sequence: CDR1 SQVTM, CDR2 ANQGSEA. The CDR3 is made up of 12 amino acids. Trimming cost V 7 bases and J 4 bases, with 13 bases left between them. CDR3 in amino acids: CSGLQPSYGYTF. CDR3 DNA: TGCAGCGGTCTGCAGCCGAGCTATGGCTACACCTTC. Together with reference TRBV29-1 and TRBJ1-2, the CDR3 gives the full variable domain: SAVISQKPSRDICQRGTSLTIQCQVDSQVTMMFWYRQQPGQSLTLIATANQGSEATYESGFVIDKFPISRPNLTFSTLTVSNMSPEDSSIYLCSGLQPSYGYTFGSGTRLTVV.

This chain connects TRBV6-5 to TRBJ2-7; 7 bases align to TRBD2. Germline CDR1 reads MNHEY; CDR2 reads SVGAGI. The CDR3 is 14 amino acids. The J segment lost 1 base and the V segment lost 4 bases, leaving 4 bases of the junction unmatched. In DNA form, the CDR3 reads TGTGCCAGCAGTTTGGCTAGCGGTTCCTACGAGCAGTACTTC. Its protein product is CASSLASGSYEQYF.

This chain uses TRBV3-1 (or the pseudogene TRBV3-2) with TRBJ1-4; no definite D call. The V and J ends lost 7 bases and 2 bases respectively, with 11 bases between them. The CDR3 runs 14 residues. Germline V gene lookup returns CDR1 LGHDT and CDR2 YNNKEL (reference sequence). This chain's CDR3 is CASTSATTNEKLFF. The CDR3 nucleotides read TGTGCCAGCACCTCAGCAACGACTAATGAAAAACTGTTTTTT.

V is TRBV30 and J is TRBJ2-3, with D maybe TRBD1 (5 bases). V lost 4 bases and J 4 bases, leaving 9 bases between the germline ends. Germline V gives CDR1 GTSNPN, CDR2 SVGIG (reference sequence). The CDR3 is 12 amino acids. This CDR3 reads CAWTGAADTQYF. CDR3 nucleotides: TGTGCCTGGACTGGGGCGGCAGATACGCAGTATTTT.

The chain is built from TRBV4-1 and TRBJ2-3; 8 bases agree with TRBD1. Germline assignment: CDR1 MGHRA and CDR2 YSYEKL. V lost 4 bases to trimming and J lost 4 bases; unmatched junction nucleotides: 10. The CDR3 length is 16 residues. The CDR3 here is CASSLGGRGQADTQYF. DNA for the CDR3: TGCGCCAGCAGCCTCGGTGGCAGGGGGCAAGCAGATACGCAGTATTTT.

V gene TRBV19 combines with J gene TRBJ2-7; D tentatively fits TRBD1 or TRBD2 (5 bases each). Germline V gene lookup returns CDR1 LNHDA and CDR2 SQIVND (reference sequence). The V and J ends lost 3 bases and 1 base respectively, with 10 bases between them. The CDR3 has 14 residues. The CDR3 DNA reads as TGTGCCAGTAGTATGCCGGGGCAATCCTACGAGCAGTACTTC. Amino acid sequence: CASSMPGQSYEQYF.

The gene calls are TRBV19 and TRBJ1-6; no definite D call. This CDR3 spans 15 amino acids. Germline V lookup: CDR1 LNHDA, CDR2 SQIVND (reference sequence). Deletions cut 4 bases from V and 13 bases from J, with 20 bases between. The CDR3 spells CASSTQDVASRPLHF. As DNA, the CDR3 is TGTGCCAGTAGTACCCAGGACGTCGCCTCACGGCCCCTCCACTTT.

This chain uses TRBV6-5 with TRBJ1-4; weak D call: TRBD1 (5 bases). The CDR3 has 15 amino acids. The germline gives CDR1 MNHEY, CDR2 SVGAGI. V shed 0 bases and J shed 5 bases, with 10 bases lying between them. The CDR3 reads CASSYSGAKNEKLFF. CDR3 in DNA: TGTGCCAGCAGTTACTCAGGGGCGAAAAATGAAAAACTGTTTTTT.

CDR3 residues: CASSEYGGNSYEQYF. Written as DNA, the CDR3 is TGTGCCAGCAGTGAATATGGGGGGAACTCCTACGAGCAGTACTTC. The chain carries TRBV6-1 and TRBJ2-7; TRBD2 might be the D (6 bases). The CDR3 sequence is 15 residues long. Looked up from germline, CDR1 is MNHNS and CDR2 is SASEGT. V was trimmed by 2 bases and J by 0 bases, leaving 11 bases between them.

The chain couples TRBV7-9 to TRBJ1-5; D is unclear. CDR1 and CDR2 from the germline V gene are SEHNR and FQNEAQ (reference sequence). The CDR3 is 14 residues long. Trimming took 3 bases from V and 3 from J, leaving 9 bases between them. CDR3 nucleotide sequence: TGTGCCAGCAGCTTTGACGGAGACAATCAGCCCCAGCATTTT. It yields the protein CASSFDGDNQPQHF.

Here the CDR3 reads CASTSWGQGWTGELFF. The CDR3 DNA is TGTGCCAGTACCTCATGGGGTCAGGGTTGGACCGGGGAGCTGTTTTTT. The chain carries TRBV19 and TRBJ2-2, with D tentatively TRBD1 (5 bases). This CDR3 region has 16 residues. V lost 7 bases and J 5 bases, leaving 20 bases between the germline ends. Germline V CDR1 and CDR2: LNHDA, SQIVND (reference sequence).

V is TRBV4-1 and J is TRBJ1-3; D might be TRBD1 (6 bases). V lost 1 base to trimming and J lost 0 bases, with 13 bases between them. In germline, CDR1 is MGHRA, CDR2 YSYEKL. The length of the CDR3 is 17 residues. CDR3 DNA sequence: TGCGCCAGCAGCCAAGGGACAGCCCGAAGCTCTGGAAACACCATATATTTT. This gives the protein CASSQGTARSSGNTIYF.

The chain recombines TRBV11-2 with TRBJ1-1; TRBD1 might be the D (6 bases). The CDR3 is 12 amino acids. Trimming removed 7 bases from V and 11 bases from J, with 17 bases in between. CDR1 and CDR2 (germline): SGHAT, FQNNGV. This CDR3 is CASTPRGRGAFF. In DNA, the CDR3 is TGTGCCAGCACTCCCCGGGGGCGAGGGGCTTTCTTT.

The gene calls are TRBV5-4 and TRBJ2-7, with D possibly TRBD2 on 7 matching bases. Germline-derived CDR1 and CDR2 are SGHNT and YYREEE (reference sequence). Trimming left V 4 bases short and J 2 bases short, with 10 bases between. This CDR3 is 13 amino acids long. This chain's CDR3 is CASSGGATYEQYF. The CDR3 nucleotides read TGTGCCAGCAGCGGGGGGGCTACCTACGAGCAGTACTTC.